A single sample is the source of the 8 T cell receptor beta chains below, sequenced in a study of T cell responses to AZD1222 COVID-19 vaccine. Libraries were prepared by immunoSEQ multiplex PCR; TCRdb keeps only in-frame clonotypes and omits some of them. The data hold more than 100,000 clones, with roughly 88% observed a single time. The source material was peripheral blood, sampled on day 0 of AZD1222 vaccination. All receptors derive from an adult in good health.

The chain is built from TRBV10-2 and TRBJ1-2; no clear D. Germline-derived CDR1 and CDR2 are WSHSY and SAAADI. The CDR3 sequence is 16 residues long. Between the trimmed V and J ends, which lost 0 bases and 6 bases, there was a span of 17 bases. Here the CDR3 DNA reads TGCGCCAGCAGTGAGTCGCGTTCGCGAGCCCCGGATGGCTACACCTTC. This encodes CASSESRSRAPDGYTF.

The chain joins TRBV7-3 to TRBJ2-3, with D uncertain. V lost 2 bases to trimming and J lost 8 bases, with 14 bases between them. Germline V gene sequence: CDR1 SGHTA, CDR2 FQGTGA. This CDR3 spans 14 amino acids. The CDR3 DNA is TGTGCCAGCAGCTTAGGTTGGATTTCCGGTACGCAGTATTTT. This encodes CASSLGWISGTQYF.

The rearrangement links TRBV19 to TRBJ1-2; no definite D call. In germline, CDR1 is LNHDA, CDR2 SQIVND (reference sequence). V was trimmed by 2 bases and J by 8 bases, leaving 12 bases between them. This CDR3 is built from 13 residues. In nucleotides, the CDR3 is TGTGCCAGTAGTATAAATAGGGTGGGCGGCTACACCTTC. Encoded protein: CASSINRVGGYTF.

The chain couples TRBV27 to TRBJ1-4, with D unclear. Germline V gene sequence: CDR1 MNHEY, CDR2 SMNVEV (reference sequence). This CDR3 region has 14 residues. The ends were cut back, 5 bases at V and 0 bases at J, with 7 bases in the middle. In nucleotides, the CDR3 is TGTGCCAGCAGTGAATTTCCAACTAATGAAAAACTGTTTTTT. Amino acid sequence: CASSEFPTNEKLFF.

The CDR3 protein is CASRIGTGGGEQYF. DNA for the CDR3: TGTGCCAGCAGAATCGGGACAGGGGGAGGCGAGCAGTACTTC. The gene calls are TRBV2 and TRBJ2-7; 11 bases map to TRBD1. The CDR3 totals 14 residues. CDR1 and CDR2 (germline): SNHLY, FYNNEI. The V segment lost 6 bases and the J segment 6 bases; nucleotides outside the gene matches: 7.

This chain uses TRBV19 with TRBJ2-7; D is perhaps TRBD1 or TRBD2 (5 bases each). V gave up 7 bases and J gave up 2 bases, with 18 bases separating them. Germline V gene lookup returns CDR1 LNHDA and CDR2 SQIVND (reference sequence). CDR3 size: 15 residues. The CDR3 reads CASKFRGGFAYEQYF. The CDR3 DNA reads as TGTGCCAGTAAATTTCGGGGCGGGTTCGCCTACGAGCAGTACTTC.

The chain couples TRBV4-2 to TRBJ1-1, with D hard to call. CDR1 is LGHNA, CDR2 YNFKEQ, per germline. There are 14 residues in the CDR3. The V end lost 0 bases, the J end lost 1 base, and 6 bases lay between the germline ends. The CDR3 DNA sequence: TGTGCCAGCAGCCAAGAGGCGGGGAACACTGAAGCTTTCTTT. This encodes CASSQEAGNTEAFF.

The genes are TRBV5-1 and TRBJ1-1; TRBD1 might be the D (5 bases). V dropped 5 bases and J dropped 4 bases, with 12 bases sitting between them. The CDR3 length is 13 residues. Per germline, CDR1 SGHRS and CDR2 YFSETQ. DNA of the CDR3: TGCGCCAGCAGGGCAGGGAAGGCCACTGAAGCTTTCTTT. As protein: CASRAGKATEAFF. The full variable domain, its missing parts supplied by reference TRBV5-1 and TRBJ1-1, is KAGVTQTPRYLIKTRGQQVTLSCSPISGHRSVSWYQQTPGQGLQFLFEYFSETQRNKGNFPGRFSGRQFSNSRSEMNVSTLELGDSALYLCASRAGKATEAFFGQGTRLTVV.